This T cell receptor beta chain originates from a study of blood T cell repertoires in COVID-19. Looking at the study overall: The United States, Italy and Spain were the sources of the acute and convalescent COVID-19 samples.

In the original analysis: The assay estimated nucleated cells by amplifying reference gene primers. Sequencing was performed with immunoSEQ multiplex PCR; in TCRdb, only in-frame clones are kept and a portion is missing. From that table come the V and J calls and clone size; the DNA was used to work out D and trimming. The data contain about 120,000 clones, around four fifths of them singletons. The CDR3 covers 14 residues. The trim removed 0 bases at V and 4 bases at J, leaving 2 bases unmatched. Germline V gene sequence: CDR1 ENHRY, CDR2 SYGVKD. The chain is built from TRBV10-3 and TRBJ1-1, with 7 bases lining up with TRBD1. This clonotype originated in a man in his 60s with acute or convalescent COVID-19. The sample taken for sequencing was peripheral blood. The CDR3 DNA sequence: TGTGCCATCAGTGAGTCGGGACAGTTCACTGAAGCTTTCTTT. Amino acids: CAISESGQFTEAFF.